This T cell receptor (beta chain) came from a study of blood T cell repertoires in COVID-19. Background on the study: COVID-19 samples, acute and convalescent, were from the United States, Italy and Spain.

Original data processing: Amplification with reference gene primers provided the estimates of nucleated cell counts. Here immunoSEQ multiplex PCR was the method, and the copy in TCRdb shows in-frame clones only, minus some. That table gives V, J and clone size, and the DNA gave D and trimming. Of some 180,000 clones listed, 70% to 80% are singletons. CDR1 and CDR2 from the germline V gene are MNHEY and SVGAGI. This CDR3 is 15 amino acids long. Trimming took 3 bases from V and 6 from J, leaving 15 bases between them. The sequenced sample consisted of peripheral blood. This receptor was identified in a man aged 50-60 years who had recovered from COVID-19. The rearrangement links TRBV6-5 to TRBJ2-1; a possible D gene is TRBD2 (6 bases). CDR3 coding DNA: TGTGCCAGCAGTTATTCCTACGGGAGCGTCAATGAGCAGTTCTTC. As protein: CASSYSYGSVNEQFF.